Described below is a single T cell receptor beta chain sequence and its context. The CDR3 length is 11 residues. Between the trimmed V and J ends, which lost 6 bases and 2 bases, there was a span of 4 bases. Per germline, CDR1 MNHNY and CDR2 SVGAGI (reference sequence). 13 Jbeta primers and 60 Vbeta primers were used for the PCR. Some clones are missing from TCRdb's copy, which holds only in-frame ones; the method was immunoSEQ multiplex PCR. The data hold 90,000 to 130,000 clones, with roughly two thirds observed a single time. The data were taken from a study of cytomegalovirus exposure and HLA in healthy donors.

The chain is built from TRBV6-6 and TRBJ2-5; D is unresolved. The sequenced sample was PBMCs. This TCR was recovered from a woman in her twenties or thirties in good health and CMV-seronegative. The CDR3 here is CASRQQETQYF. The CDR3 coding sequence is TGTGCCAGCAGACAGCAAGAGACCCAGTACTTC.